The source of this TCR beta chain is a study of cytomegalovirus exposure and HLA in healthy donors. Vbeta (60) and Jbeta (13) primers were used in the PCR. Only in-frame clones appear in the TCRdb table, and some are missing; sequencing was by immunoSEQ multiplex PCR. The sample holds about 160,000 clones, around four fifths seen once. The V gene end was trimmed by 6 bases and the J gene end by 4 bases; junction bases not matched to a gene: 3. The CDR3 sequence is 15 residues long. Germline CDR1 reads MNHNY; CDR2 reads SVGAGI (reference sequence). This clonotype was obtained from a man aged 18 to 30 in good health and CMV-seronegative. The chain couples TRBV6-6 to TRBJ2-7, with 16 positions matching TRBD2. The sequenced material came from PBMCs. The CDR3: CASSGTSGGEYEQYF. CDR3 sequence (DNA): TGTGCCAGCAGCGGGACTAGCGGGGGGGAGTACGAGCAGTACTTC.